The sequence of this TCR beta chain was determined in a study of long-term antiretroviral therapy in people with HIV. Worth noting for this clone: Antigen: not known.

Germline V gives CDR1 LGHNA, CDR2 YSLEER. Deletions cut 0 bases from V and 6 bases from J, with 5 bases between. The CDR3 totals 13 residues. Study-wide points: Adherence to ART, viral resistance and therapy changes lacked any data. Once patients were on ART, diversity went higher but still fell short of transplant donor controls.

Sequencing relied on immunoSEQ assay v3.0, run at survey level. Assay used: immunoSEQ multiplex PCR; TCRdb lists only in-frame clones, some missing. The data show 25,000 to 30,000 clones, with less than 90% seen just once and over 5% held by the top ten. The J gene is TRBJ2-2, the V gene TRBV4-3; maybe TRBD2 (5 bases). This sequence originates from a man between 18 and 35 years old with HIV. Sequencing was performed on unsorted PBMCs, taken 0.4 years after starting antiretroviral therapy. Here the CDR3 reads CASSQDSAGELFF. The DNA of the CDR3 is TGCGCCAGCAGCCAAGATAGCGCCGGGGAGCTGTTTTTT.